This T cell receptor (beta chain) was sequenced for a study of shared T cell receptors in the human thymus. In this sample, this clone turned up a few times. V trimming: 4 bases; J trimming: 1 base; junction bases outside the gene matches: 8. CDR3 length equals 16 residues. Germline-derived CDR1 and CDR2 are MNHNY and SVGAGI (reference sequence). Method: immunoSEQ multiplex PCR; TCRdb's copy keeps in-frame clones and lacks some. This sample has approximately 580,000 clones, with around 78% found just once. The same sample was also studied in work on human thymus T cells. Turning to that study: Immunologically healthy infants in Finland undergoing congenital heart defect surgery were the donors. Thymic samples were excised during corrective heart operations. Thymic and blood repertoires seemed to favor certain V and J genes. Thymic repertoires of unrelated individuals were reported in related research to overlap highly.

This TCR was sampled from a boy in the first two years of life with a congenital heart defect. The sample was thymocytes. The V gene is TRBV6-6, the J gene TRBJ1-1; 8 bases align to TRBD1. The CDR3 spells CASSSRWDRQNTEAFF. The DNA of the CDR3 is TGTGCCAGCAGTTCTCGATGGGACAGGCAGAACACTGAAGCTTTCTTT.